The rows below give T cell receptor beta chains drawn from one sample of a study of blood T cell repertoires in COVID-19. Using immunoSEQ multiplex PCR, the repertoire was profiled, and TCRdb retains in-frame clones only, with some absent. The sample lists approximately 350,000 clones; roughly 86% were seen once. The sample taken for sequencing was peripheral blood. The receptors were sampled from a woman between 65 and 79 years old with COVID-19, enrolled during active disease. Both conserved end residues are part of each CDR3. A D gene is named only where the DNA matches it firmly. Rows give clone size only sometimes, using once, few, many, or a class for an expanded clone.

>TRBD1|TRBV30|-|TRBJ1-1
TGTGCCTGGAGCAGAACAGGGGGAGGTTTTAACACTGAAGCTTTCTTT
CAWSRTGGGFNTEAFF
>TRBD1|TRBV13|-|TRBJ1-2
TGTGCCAGCAGCCGCAGCGGACAGGTCTATGGCTACACCTTC
CASSRSGQVYGYTF
>-|TRBV7-8|-|TRBJ2-1
TGTGCCAGCAGCTTATCTACCCGGACATTCCCCTACAATGAGCAGTTCTTC
CASSLSTRTFPYNEQFF
>-|TRBV19|-|TRBJ1-2
TGTGCCAGTAGTATAGATCAGGGGCCTAACTATGGCTACACCTTC
CASSIDQGPNYGYTF
>TRBD1|TRBV5-6|once|TRBJ2-7
TGTGCCAGCAGCCTGCGACAGGGCTGGTACGAGCAGTACTTC
CASSLRQGWYEQYF
>-|TRBV3-1/TRBV3-2|-|TRBJ1-1
TGTGCCAGCAGCCAAGAGGCTTTACAGGGCTACACTGAAGCTTTCTTT
CASSQEALQGYTEAFF
>-|TRBV2|-|TRBJ2-6
TGTGCCAGCCAGGACACTGGGGCCAACGTCCTGACTTTC
CASQDTGANVLTF
>TRBD1|TRBV28|once|TRBJ1-3
TGCGCCAGCAGTTTGCACCGGGACAGCTCTGGAAACACCATATATTTT
CASSLHRDSSGNTIYF
>TRBD2|TRBV5-3|-|TRBJ2-6
TGTGCCAGAAGCTTGACCGGGAGGGGGACCGGGGCCAACGTCCTGACTTTC
CARSLTGRGTGANVLTF
>TRBD1|TRBV3-1/TRBV3-2|-|TRBJ2-7
TGTGCCAGCAGCCGACAGGGGCAGTACGAGCAGTACTTC
CASSRQGQYEQYF
>TRBD1|TRBV19|-|TRBJ1-5
TGTGCCAGTAGTGATCGGGACAGGGGGTCGGAGCCCCAGCATTTT
CASSDRDRGSEPQHF
>TRBD2|TRBV7-9|-|TRBJ2-1
TGTGCCAGCAGTTCCACCGGGGGGAACAATGAGCAGTTCTTC
CASSSTGGNNEQFF
>-|TRBV4-3|-|TRBJ1-1
TGCGCCAGCAGCCGGGAGGTGAGAACTGAAGCTTTCTTT
CASSREVRTEAFF
>-|TRBV19|few|TRBJ1-5
TGTGCCAGTAGTAGTGGGAGAGGTCAGCCCCAGCATTTT
CASSSGRGQPQHF
>TRBD2|TRBV6-6|-|TRBJ2-1
TGTGCCACCCGCGGGGGGCCAAAATCCTACAATGAGCAGTTCTTC
CATRGGPKSYNEQFF
>-|TRBV12-3/TRBV12-4|-|TRBJ1-1
TGTGCCAGCAGTTTTTTAGGGGGCACTGAAGCTTTCTTT
CASSFLGGTEAFF
>-|TRBV11-2|-|TRBJ1-3
TGTGCCAGCAGCCCAGGGGTTATGTCCTCTGGAAACACCATATATTTT
CASSPGVMSSGNTIYF
>TRBD1|TRBV5-1|once|TRBJ2-7
TGCGCCAGCAGCCCGTGGACAGGGGGCTCCTACGAGCAGTACTTC
CASSPWTGGSYEQYF
>-|TRBV30|-|TRBJ1-5
TGTGCCTGGAGTTTAGGGACATCTCAGCCCCAGCATTTT
CAWSLGTSQPQHF
>-|TRBV27|-|TRBJ1-2
TGTGCCAGCAGTCAAACCGGGGGGCAGGACTATGGCTACACCTTC
CASSQTGGQDYGYTF
>-|TRBV5-1|-|TRBJ1-1
TGCGCCAGCAGCCAAATTGGACAGAACACTGAAGCTTTCTTT
CASSQIGQNTEAFF
>TRBD1|TRBV7-3|few|TRBJ1-1
TGTGCCAGCTGCCGAGGACAGGGGGTCACTGAAGCTTTCTTT
CASCRGQGVTEAFF
>-|TRBV6-5|-|TRBJ2-7
TGTGCCAGCAGTCCCTTGACTGTCTACGAGCAGTACTTC
CASSPLTVYEQYF
>TRBD2|TRBV18|once|TRBJ2-1
TGTGCCAGCTCATCCAGGGAGGGTGAGCAGTTCTTC
CASSSREGEQFF
>TRBD1|TRBV5-1|-|TRBJ1-3
TGCGCCAGCAGCTTGGTGGGGGACAGTTCTGGAAACACCATATATTTT
CASSLVGDSSGNTIYF
>-|TRBV5-1|-|TRBJ1-3
TGCGCCAGCAGCTTGGATCCGGGATCTGGAAACACCATATATTTT
CASSLDPGSGNTIYF
>-|TRBV18|-|TRBJ2-4
TGTGCCAGCTCACCACAAGGGGGGGAAAACATTCAGTACTTC
CASSPQGGENIQYF
>TRBD1|TRBV12-3/TRBV12-4|-|TRBJ1-5
TGTGCCAGCAAAGGACAGGATCAGCCCCAGCATTTT
CASKGQDQPQHF
>-|TRBV27|-|TRBJ1-2
TGTGCCAGCAGTTTTGGGGGCGGTAACTATGGCTACACCTTC
CASSFGGGNYGYTF
>TRBD1|TRBV7-2|-|TRBJ1-1
TGTGCCAGCGCGAAGGGGGCGTGGGGGTACACTGAAGCTTTCTTT
CASAKGAWGYTEAFF
>-|TRBV10-3|-|TRBJ2-1
TGTGCCATCAGCTCCGGGACTGTGAACAATGAGCAGTTCTTC
CAISSGTVNNEQFF
>TRBD2|TRBV4-1|-|TRBJ2-3
TGCGCCAGCAGCCCCGCAGCCCGGGGGGGCGGAGGAGATACGCAGTATTTT
CASSPAARGGGGDTQYF
>TRBD2|TRBV5-1|-|TRBJ2-3
TGCGCCAGCAGCCTGACTAGCGGGGGGGCCGATACGCAGTATTTT
CASSLTSGGADTQYF
>-|TRBV9|-|TRBJ2-3
TGTGCCAGCAGCGTAAACAGGGCGCAAGATACGCAGTATTTT
CASSVNRAQDTQYF
>TRBD1|TRBV9|-|TRBJ1-3
TGTGCCAGCAGCGTTGGGACAGTTAAGGCTGGAAACACCATATATTTT
CASSVGTVKAGNTIYF
>-|TRBV5-6|-|TRBJ2-3
TGTGCCAGCAGCTTCTCCCAGGGGAGCACAGATACGCAGTATTTT
CASSFSQGSTDTQYF
>-|TRBV19|-|TRBJ1-4
TGTGCCAGTAGTTCCGGACTTAGGAGAAAACTGTTTTTT
CASSSGLRRKLFF
>TRBD1|TRBV7-9|-|TRBJ1-1
TGTGCCAGCATCGGGACAGGCCTCCACAAATATGAAGCTTTCTTT
CASIGTGLHKYEAFF
>TRBD2|TRBV2|-|TRBJ2-5
TGTGCCAGCAGTGGGAGGACTAGCGGGGAGACCCAGTACTTC
CASSGRTSGETQYF
>-|TRBV12-5|-|TRBJ2-5
TGTGCTAGTGCCGAATTCTTGGGCAGTCAAGAGACCCAGTACTTC
CASAEFLGSQETQYF
>TRBD1|TRBV5-8|-|TRBJ1-4
TGTGCCAGCAGCCGCCTGGGACAGGGTATGAATGAAAAACTGTTTTTT
CASSRLGQGMNEKLFF
>TRBD1|TRBV2|-|TRBJ1-2
TGTGCCAGCAGCCCCCAGGGGACAGGGATTTATGGCTACACCTTC
CASSPQGTGIYGYTF
>TRBD1|TRBV5-1|-|TRBJ1-3
TGCGCCAGCAGCCCCACCGGGACAGAGGGATGGAACACCATATATTTT
CASSPTGTEGWNTIYF
>-|TRBV10-1|-|TRBJ1-1
TGCGCCAGCAGTATGAGGGCAGACACTGAAGCTTTCTTT
CASSMRADTEAFF
>TRBD1|TRBV28|-|TRBJ1-2
TGTGCCAGCAGAACGGACAGGGGGGGTGGCTACACCTTC
CASRTDRGGGYTF
>TRBD2|TRBV2|-|TRBJ2-5
TGTGCCAGCAGCAAAATCCGGGGGGGCCTGGAGACCCAGTACTTC
CASSKIRGGLETQYF
>-|TRBV29-1|-|TRBJ1-1
TGCAGCGTTTCATTTTCTAGATTGAACACTGAAGCTTTCTTT
CSVSFSRLNTEAFF
>TRBD2|TRBV7-2|-|TRBJ2-5
TGTGCCAGCAGCTTAAGCTCTACTAGCGGGGGTGAGACCCAGTACTTC
CASSLSSTSGGETQYF
>-|TRBV4-1|-|TRBJ1-6
TGCGCCAGCAGCCAAGCGGTCCAGGCCCTCCGATATAATTCACCCCTCCACTTT
CASSQAVQALRYNSPLHF
>-|TRBV4-1|-|TRBJ1-2
TGCGCCAGCAGCCAAGAATCGGTCCAGGCAGTTTATGGCTACACCTTC
CASSQESVQAVYGYTF
>TRBD1|TRBV30|-|TRBJ1-5
TGTGCCTGGAGTTCACTCCGGGACAGCGTGCGCGGGCCCCAGCATTTT
CAWSSLRDSVRGPQHF
>TRBD1|TRBV4-3|few|TRBJ2-7
TGCGCCAGCAGCCAAGGGGCATCCGGGACAGGGCGCTACGAGCAGTACTTC
CASSQGASGTGRYEQYF
>-|TRBV27|-|TRBJ1-4
TGTGCCAGCAGTTTATCGTCGGGGGGAGTAGAAAAACTGTTTTTT
CASSLSSGGVEKLFF